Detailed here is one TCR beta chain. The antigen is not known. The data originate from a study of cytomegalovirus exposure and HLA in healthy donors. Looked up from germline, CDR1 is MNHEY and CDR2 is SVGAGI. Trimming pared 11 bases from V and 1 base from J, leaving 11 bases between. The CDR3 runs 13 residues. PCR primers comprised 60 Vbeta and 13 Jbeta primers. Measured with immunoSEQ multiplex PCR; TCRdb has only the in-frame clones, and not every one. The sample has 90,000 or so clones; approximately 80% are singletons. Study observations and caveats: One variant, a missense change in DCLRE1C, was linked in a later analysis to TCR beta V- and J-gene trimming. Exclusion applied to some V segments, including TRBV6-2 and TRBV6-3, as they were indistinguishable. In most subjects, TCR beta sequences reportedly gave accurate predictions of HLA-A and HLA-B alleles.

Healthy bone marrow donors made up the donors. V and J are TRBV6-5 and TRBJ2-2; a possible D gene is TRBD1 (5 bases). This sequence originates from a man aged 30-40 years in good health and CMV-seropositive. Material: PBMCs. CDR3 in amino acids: CAAARVNTGELFF. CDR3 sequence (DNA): TGTGCCGCAGCCAGGGTGAACACCGGGGAGCTGTTTTTT.